The rows below give T cell receptor beta chains drawn from one sample of a study of T cells in Graves' hyperthyroidism and ophthalmopathy. TCRdb passed the multiplex PCR reads through MiXCR, listing each CDR3 protein once. This table holds around 690,000 distinct CDR3 sequences, 15% to 20% found once. Source material: blood. The receptors originated from a man in his forties or fifties with Graves' hyperthyroidism. CDR3s include the opening cysteine and the closing phenylalanine or tryptophan. A D gene is named only where the DNA matches it firmly. Clone size is not always given. Where it is, it says once, few, many or a class for expanded clones.

TRBV28	TRBJ1-1	many	TRBD1	CASGLETGSHTEAFF	TGTGCCAGCGGACTTGAGACAGGGAGTCACACTGAAGCTTTCTTT
TRBV5-1	TRBJ2-1	few	TRBD2	CASSSLGTSGPFYNEQFF	TGCGCCAGCAGCTCCCTAGGGACTAGCGGCCCTTTTTACAATGAGCAGTTCTTC
TRBV27	TRBJ2-1	many	-	CASSLTPALGYEQFF	TGTGCCAGCAGTTTAACTCCGGCATTAGGGTATGAGCAGTTCTTC
TRBV19	TRBJ2-5	-	-	CASTHSTRDETQYF	TGTGCCAGTACCCATTCGACTAGAGATGAGACCCAGTACTTC
TRBV10-1	TRBJ2-3	-	TRBD2	CATQLAGGEDTQYF	TGCGCCACCCAACTAGCGGGAGGGGAGGATACGCAGTATTTT
TRBV27	TRBJ2-1	many	-	CASSFQPVPYNEQFF	TGTGCCAGCAGTTTTCAGCCAGTCCCCTACAATGAGCAGTTCTTC
TRBV6-1	TRBJ2-3	many	-	CASSVGLMATDTQYF	TGTGCCAGCAGTGTAGGACTTATGGCCACAGATACGCAGTATTTT
TRBV27	TRBJ2-5	many	-	CASASRKETQYF	TGTGCCAGCGCCTCACGGAAAGAGACCCAGTACTTC
TRBV27	TRBJ2-5	many	-	CASSLWGRGETQYF	TGTGCCAGCAGTTTATGGGGGCGGGGAGAGACCCAGTACTTC
TRBV3-1	TRBJ2-5	-	-	CASSRRGAAETQYF	TGTGCCAGCAGCCGCAGGGGCGCGGCGGAGACCCAGTACTTC
TRBV28	TRBJ2-7	many	-	CASSSEDDHSYEQYF	TGTGCCAGCAGTTCCGAAGACGACCACTCCTACGAGCAGTACTTC
TRBV6-1	TRBJ2-2	-	TRBD2	CASKPPSGNTGELFF	TGTGCCAGCAAACCCCCTAGCGGGAACACCGGGGAGCTGTTTTTT
TRBV5-6	TRBJ2-4	-	-	CASSLRGLAKNIQYF	TGTGCCAGCAGCTTGAGGGGCCTAGCCAAAAACATTCAGTACTTC
TRBV13	TRBJ1-4	-	-	CASSFQGGREKLFF	TGTGCCAGCAGCTTTCAGGGCGGGCGGGAAAAACTGTTTTTT
TRBV7-8	TRBJ1-2	many	-	CASSRSLLYGYGYTF	TGTGCCAGCAGTCGCTCCTTGCTATATGGCTATGGCTACACCTTC
TRBV20-1	TRBJ1-5	many	-	CSAEKGNQPQHF	TGCAGTGCCGAAAAGGGCAATCAGCCCCAGCATTTT
TRBV28	TRBJ2-7	many	-	CASTNWVAEQYF	TGTGCCAGCACCAATTGGGTAGCCGAGCAGTACTTC
TRBV3-1	TRBJ2-4	-	-	CASSGRTGNMQCF	TGTGCCAGCAGCGGGCGGACGGGAAACATGCAGTGCTTC
TRBV11-2	TRBJ2-5	many	-	CASSFSGAETQYF	TGTGCCAGCAGCTTTTCAGGGGCCGAGACCCAGTACTTC
TRBV2	TRBJ2-6	many	-	CASSERHSGANVLTF	TGTGCCAGCAGTGAAAGGCACTCTGGGGCCAACGTCCTGACTTTC
TRBV7-9	TRBJ2-1	many	TRBD1	CASSLGQGVGPEQFF	TGTGCCAGCAGTCTAGGACAGGGAGTGGGGCCTGAGCAGTTCTTC
TRBV20-1	TRBJ1-6	few	-	CSARPDYSSPLHF	TGCAGTGCTAGACCGGACTATTCTTCACCCCTCCACTTT
TRBV19	TRBJ2-3	few	TRBD1	CASSDGDRGTDTQYF	TGTGCCAGTAGTGATGGGGACAGGGGCACAGATACGCAGTATTTT
TRBV6-5	TRBJ2-1	many	-	CASSYSRRIGNEQFF	TGTGCCAGCAGTTACTCAAGGCGGATTGGGAATGAGCAGTTCTTC
TRBV24-1	TRBJ2-1	-	-	CATSDRGRANEQFF	TGTGCCACCAGTGATAGGGGGAGGGCGAATGAGCAGTTCTTC
TRBV28	TRBJ2-1	-	TRBD2	CASSRGLAGTNNEQFF	TGTGCCAGCAGCCGGGGACTAGCGGGAACCAACAATGAGCAGTTCTTC
TRBV24-1	TRBJ2-3	-	-	CATREQDTQYF	TGTGCCACCCGTGAACAGGATACGCAGTATTTT
TRBV6-1	TRBJ1-5	few	-	CASTLEENQPQHF	TGTGCCAGCACCCTGGAAGAAAATCAGCCCCAGCATTTT
TRBV6-1	TRBJ1-5	-	-	CASRKDLNQPQHF	TGTGCCAGCAGAAAAGACCTTAATCAGCCCCAGCATTTT
TRBV5-1	TRBJ2-5	few	-	CASSPEGAEWETQYF	TGCGCCAGCAGCCCGGAGGGGGCAGAATGGGAGACCCAGTACTTC
TRBV30	TRBJ2-3	few	-	CAWSGRQAQYF	TGTGCCTGGAGTGGAAGGCAGGCGCAGTATTTT
TRBV6-1	TRBJ2-7	few	-	CASLTTYEQYF	TGTGCCAGCCTGACCACCTACGAGCAGTACTTC
TRBV7-2	TRBJ2-1	-	-	CASSLIGQPTNEQFF	TGTGCCAGCAGCTTAATAGGTCAGCCAACTAATGAGCAGTTCTTC
TRBV27	TRBJ2-1	many	-	CASSSRGIPYNEQFF	TGTGCCAGCAGTTCTCGGGGAATCCCCTACAATGAGCAGTTCTTC
TRBV13	TRBJ1-1	-	-	CASSKSVWGPNTEAFF	TGTGCCAGCAGCAAGAGCGTGTGGGGACCGAACACTGAAGCTTTCTTT
TRBV27	TRBJ2-7	many	TRBD1	CASSLGTAWGSSYEQYF	TGTGCCAGCAGTTTAGGGACAGCCTGGGGGAGCTCCTACGAGCAGTACTTC
TRBV12-3/TRBV12-4	TRBJ1-1	-	-	CASRGTAGWTEAFF	TGTGCCAGCAGAGGGACGGCTGGATGGACTGAAGCTTTCTTT
TRBV24-1	TRBJ2-3	few	-	CATSSAGTPPGDTQYF	TGTGCCACCAGTAGCGCCGGGACACCACCGGGAGATACGCAGTATTTT
TRBV30	TRBJ2-7	-	-	CAWRATVAPYEQYF	TGTGCCTGGAGGGCGACGGTAGCGCCCTACGAGCAGTACTTC
TRBV4-2	TRBJ2-5	few	-	CASSQERGETQYF	TGTGCCAGCAGCCAAGAGCGAGGGGAGACCCAGTACTTC
TRBV29-1	TRBJ1-1	many	-	CSVGDRPPGTEAFF	TGCAGCGTTGGCGACAGGCCCCCGGGAACTGAAGCTTTCTTT
TRBV27	TRBJ1-2	many	TRBD1	CASSLSDRGPGYTF	TGTGCCAGCAGTTTATCGGACAGGGGGCCTGGCTACACCTTC
TRBV20-1	TRBJ2-1	-	-	CSARTPSFNEQFF	TGCAGTGCTAGAACTCCTAGCTTCAATGAGCAGTTCTTC
TRBV30	TRBJ2-7	-	-	CARWDPSTEQYF	TGTGCCCGTTGGGACCCCTCCACCGAGCAGTACTTC
TRBV12-3/TRBV12-4	TRBJ2-5	-	TRBD2	CASSLSRTSGRHHQETQYF	TGTGCCAGCAGTTTATCTCGGACTAGCGGGAGGCACCATCAAGAGACCCAGTACTTC
TRBV10-1	TRBJ1-1	few	-	CASNGQPNTEAFF	TGCGCCAGCAATGGACAACCGAACACTGAAGCTTTCTTT
TRBV4-1	TRBJ2-7	few	-	CASSHQQGSPYEQYF	TGCGCCAGCAGCCACCAACAGGGTTCCCCCTACGAGCAGTACTTC
TRBV19	TRBJ2-7	-	-	CASSIAGSRGYEQYF	TGTGCCAGTAGTATCGCGGGAAGTAGGGGCTACGAGCAGTACTTC
TRBV19	TRBJ1-1	-	-	CASKYPPGRNTEAFF	TGTGCCAGTAAATACCCGCCTGGGAGGAACACTGAAGCTTTCTTT
TRBV7-8	TRBJ2-1	many	-	CASSLVDHYNEQFF	TGTGCCAGCAGCTTAGTCGACCATTACAATGAGCAGTTCTTC
TRBV7-6	TRBJ2-7	many	-	CASSLEAASQTSYEQYF	TGTGCCAGCAGCTTAGAAGCGGCTAGCCAAACCTCCTACGAGCAGTACTTC
TRBV20-1	TRBJ1-3	few	-	CSASENSGNTIYF	TGCAGTGCTAGTGAAAACTCTGGAAACACCATATATTTT
TRBV14	TRBJ2-2	few	-	CASSLRSWYNTGELFF	TGTGCCAGCAGCCTGAGGTCCTGGTATAACACCGGGGAGCTGTTTTTT
TRBV12-3/TRBV12-4	TRBJ1-2	-	-	CASTSSTGVFNYGYTF	TGTGCCAGCACTTCGTCAACTGGGGTGTTTAACTATGGCTACACCTTC
TRBV20-1	TRBJ1-3	-	TRBD1	CSARDYRGLGNTIYF	TGCAGTGCTAGAGACTACAGGGGGCTTGGAAACACCATATATTTT
TRBV7-3	TRBJ2-6	-	-	CASSSYLPYGANVLTF	TGTGCCAGCAGCTCCTACCTCCCGTATGGGGCCAACGTCCTGACTTTC
TRBV27	TRBJ2-7	many	TRBD2	CASSLSREGTYEQYF	TGTGCCAGCAGTTTATCGAGGGAGGGCACCTACGAGCAGTACTTC
TRBV6-1	TRBJ2-7	many	-	CASSPGLRTDRTSYEQYF	TGTGCCAGCAGTCCGGGACTCCGAACGGACCGCACCTCCTACGAGCAGTACTTC
TRBV10-3	TRBJ2-6	-	TRBD2	CAISELKGLAGVGANVLTF	TGTGCCATCAGTGAGCTAAAGGGACTAGCGGGAGTTGGGGCCAACGTCCTGACTTTC